A single sample is the source of the 9 T cell receptor beta chains below, sequenced in a study of T cell responses to AZD1222 COVID-19 vaccine. Assay: immunoSEQ multiplex PCR; the TCRdb copy retains only in-frame clones and omits some. This table has some 130,000 clones, about 93% appearing once. The sequencing used peripheral blood, collected on day 0 of AZD1222 vaccination. The source is an adult in good health.

This sequence joins TRBV19 and TRBJ2-5, with D perhaps assigned TRBD1 or TRBD2 (5 bases each). The CDR3 is 13 residues long. The germline V gene has CDR1 LNHDA and CDR2 SQIVND (reference sequence). V was cut by 2 bases and J by 5 bases, with 9 bases left in between. The CDR3 is CASSIQGVETQYF. The CDR3 nucleotides read TGTGCCAGTAGTATACAGGGAGTCGAGACCCAGTACTTC.

The rearrangement uses TRBV2 and TRBJ1-2, with D unclear. V lost 0 bases and J lost 13, with 12 bases in between. Germline V gives CDR1 SNHLY, CDR2 FYNNEI. This CDR3 comprises 12 residues. The CDR3 is CASSEALEVPTF. CDR3 nucleotide sequence: TGTGCCAGCAGTGAAGCGCTCGAAGTCCCCACCTTC.

This clone came up a few times. This chain joins TRBV7-2 and TRBJ1-1; the D gene is possibly TRBD1 (6 bases). CDR1 SGHTA and CDR2 FQGNSA come from the germline V gene. The CDR3 sequence is 14 residues long. Trimming stripped 5 bases from V and 11 bases from J, with 21 bases between. The CDR3 DNA reads TGTGCCAGCAGCCCCACTCCGGACAGTCTCTCGGCTTTCTTT. Amino acid sequence: CASSPTPDSLSAFF.

The chain combines TRBV9 with TRBJ2-2, with D possibly being TRBD1 or TRBD2 (5 bases each). The ends were cut back, 2 bases at V and 4 bases at J, with 12 bases in the middle. The CDR3 sequence is 15 residues long. Germline V gives CDR1 SGDLS, CDR2 YYNGEE. The CDR3 reads CASSVSGAGTGELFF. The CDR3 DNA reads TGTGCCAGCAGCGTTTCCGGGGCGGGCACCGGGGAGCTGTTTTTT.

The CDR3 loop reads CASSIQGPYEQYF. In DNA form, the CDR3 reads TGTGCCAGTAGTATACAAGGACCCTACGAGCAGTACTTC. The gene calls are TRBV19 and TRBJ2-7; unclear D gene. The germline V and J ends were trimmed by 2 bases and 2 bases, with 7 bases remaining between them. CDR1 LNHDA and CDR2 SQIVND come from the germline V gene (reference sequence). This CDR3 region has 13 residues. Based on the CDR3 plus reference TRBV19 and TRBJ2-7, the full variable domain is DGGITQSPKYLFRKEGQNVTLSCEQNLNHDAMYWYRQDPGQGLRLIYYSQIVNDFQKGDIAEGYSVSREKKESFPLTVTSAQKNPTAFYLCASSIQGPYEQYFGPGTRLTVT.

This chain connects TRBV19 to TRBJ1-4, with D hard to call. Germline-derived CDR1 and CDR2 are LNHDA and SQIVND (reference sequence). V gave up 4 bases and J gave up 5 bases, with 8 bases separating them. This CDR3 has 13 amino acids. CDR3: CASSNGVNEKLFF. The CDR3 DNA follows: TGTGCCAGTAGTAACGGAGTGAATGAAAAACTGTTTTTT.

This rearrangement joins TRBV11-2 to TRBJ2-7; D not resolved. V was shortened by 0 bases and J by 5 bases, with 8 bases between the two germline ends. This CDR3 is 13 amino acids long. CDR1 and CDR2 from the germline V gene are SGHAT and FQNNGV. Here the CDR3 reads CASSLEQRNEQYF. The CDR3, as DNA: TGTGCCAGCAGCTTAGAACAAAGGAACGAGCAGTACTTC.

The chain links TRBV30 to TRBJ1-2, with unresolved D. The CDR3 covers 15 residues. Per germline, CDR1 GTSNPN and CDR2 SVGIG (reference sequence). With 7 bases removed from V and 0 bases from J, the gap between germline ends came to 18 bases. The CDR3 sequence: CASKVPRRANYGYTF. The CDR3 region has the DNA TGTGCCTCCAAAGTTCCTCGGAGAGCTAACTATGGCTACACCTTC. Full variable domain (missing parts from reference TRBV30 and TRBJ1-2): SQTIHQWPATLVQPVGSPLSLECTVEGTSNPNLYWYRQAAGRGLQLLFYSVGIGQISSEVPQNLSASRPQDRQFILSSKKLLLSDSGFYLCASKVPRRANYGYTFGSGTRLTVV.

This chain uses TRBV5-1 with TRBJ2-7; 13 nucleotides match TRBD2. The CDR3 has 18 residues. Germline CDR1 and CDR2: SGHRS and YFSETQ. V gave up 0 bases and J gave up 3 bases; unmatched junction bases: 9. The CDR3 sequence is CASSLGLAGGSSSYEQYF. For the CDR3, the DNA is TGCGCCAGCAGCTTGGGACTAGCGGGAGGATCATCAAGCTACGAGCAGTACTTC.